What follows are 5 T cell receptor beta chains derived from one specimen sequenced in a study of shared clonotypes between healthy human individuals (TCRdb year 2020). The library was prepared using the immunoSEQ multiplex PCR assay. TCRdb carries this immuneACCESS record with in-frame sequences only. Its versions omit some clonotypes, under half of them owing to an unresolved V gene in the studies checked, with the rest unexplained. A total of around 1,900,000 clones appear in this sample, 90% to 95% of them only once. 1.5% to 2% of the sample belongs to the ten largest clones. CD8 naive samples were CD45RO-negative cells positively selected for CCR7, giving a CD45RA+CCR7+ population that excluded TemRA cells. Sample: naive CD8+ T cells from PBMCs. The cell subset or site label, as the study defines it: CD45RA+CCR7+. Receptor source: a man aged 18-30 years in good health. Some clones in this sample may be carry-over from other donors' samples.

This chain links TRBV10-3 with TRBJ2-7; 10 nucleotides match TRBD1. V trimming: 6 bases; J trimming: 6 bases; junction bases outside the gene matches: 8. The germline V gene encodes CDR1 ENHRY and CDR2 SYGVKD. This CDR3 region has 14 residues. CDR3 coding DNA: TGTGCCATCAGCCACGGGACAGGGGTTGGCGAGCAGTACTTC. Translation: CAISHGTGVGEQYF.

V is TRBV7-9 and J is TRBJ2-3; 9 nucleotides line up with TRBD1. With V trimmed by 3 bases and J by 13 bases, 8 bases remained unmatched. The CDR3 spans 13 residues. Germline V gene data show CDR1 as SEHNR and CDR2 as FQNEAQ (reference sequence). CDR3 bases: TGTGCCAGCAGCTTTATACTAGGACAGGGGAAGTATTTT. Protein sequence: CASSFILGQGKYF. Together with reference TRBV7-9 and TRBJ2-3, the CDR3 gives the full variable domain: DTGVSQNPRHKITKRGQNVTFRCDPISEHNRLYWYRQTLGQGPEFLTYFQNEAQLEKSRLLSDRFSAERPKGSFSTLEIQRTEQGDSAMYLCASSFILGQGKYFGPGTRLTVL.

The chain links TRBV7-9 to TRBJ2-1; TRBD1 might be the D (6 bases). Per germline, CDR1 SEHNR and CDR2 FQNEAQ (reference sequence). V was pared by 5 bases and J by 3 bases, with 23 bases between. The CDR3 has 18 amino acids. The CDR3 bases are TGTGCCAGCAGCCCCTTCGAATTGGGACAAAAAAACTACAATGAGCAGTTCTTC. Amino acid sequence: CASSPFELGQKNYNEQFF. Drawing the rest from reference TRBV7-9 and TRBJ2-1, the complete variable domain is DTGVSQNPRHKITKRGQNVTFRCDPISEHNRLYWYRQTLGQGPEFLTYFQNEAQLEKSRLLSDRFSAERPKGSFSTLEIQRTEQGDSAMYLCASSPFELGQKNYNEQFFGPGTRLTVL.

This clone was seen only once. V is TRBV7-9 and J is TRBJ1-1; the D gene is possibly TRBD1 (5 bases). The germline V gene encodes CDR1 SEHNR and CDR2 FQNEAQ (reference sequence). The germline V and J ends were trimmed by 3 bases and 4 bases, with 18 bases remaining between them. CDR3 size: 16 residues. CDR3 loop: CASSFGGAGRGTEAFF. The DNA for the CDR3 is TGTGCCAGCAGCTTCGGTGGGGCAGGAAGGGGCACTGAAGCTTTCTTT.

This clone was counted a single time. The chain is built from TRBV4-3 and TRBJ2-2; D remains unclear. The CDR3 extends over 16 amino acids. V was cut by 2 bases and J by 1 base, with 11 bases left in between. Germline values: CDR1 LGHNA, CDR2 YSLEER. In nucleotides, the CDR3 is TGCGCCAGCAGCCAACGACTTGCTAAGAACACCGGGGAGCTGTTTTTT. This codes for CASSQRLAKNTGELFF.